The T cell receptor (beta chain) under discussion was sequenced for a study of T cell repertoires in cytomegalovirus infection. General study findings and limits: Totalled public TCR beta family frequency picked out people who carried CMV plus the relevant HLA. It was HLA-C-restricted CMV-specific TCR beta clonotypes that dominated the response ex vivo.

The sample holds a few counts of this clonotype. The antigen remains unidentified. TCRdb used MiXCR to reprocess the reads, holding one entry per CDR3 protein. The profile covers 110,000 or so distinct CDR3 sequences, with roughly 31% appearing a single time and more than 35% taken by the ten largest. The CDR3 extends over 16 amino acids. Germline V gene sequence: CDR1 SGHVS, CDR2 FNYEAQ. V was pared by 4 bases and J by 6 bases, with 9 bases of the junction left unmatched. The chain joins TRBV7-6 to TRBJ2-1, with 10 bases fitting TRBD1. The sequence was collected from a human donor in good health (CMV status not recorded). Some clones in this sample may be carry-over from other donors' samples. Source: CD8+ T cells from cultured PBMCs, taken from culture after CMV antigen stimulation. CDR3 residues: CASSSHRTGGSNEQFF. The CDR3 DNA sequence: TGTGCCAGCAGCTCCCATCGGACAGGGGGAAGCAATGAGCAGTTCTTC.